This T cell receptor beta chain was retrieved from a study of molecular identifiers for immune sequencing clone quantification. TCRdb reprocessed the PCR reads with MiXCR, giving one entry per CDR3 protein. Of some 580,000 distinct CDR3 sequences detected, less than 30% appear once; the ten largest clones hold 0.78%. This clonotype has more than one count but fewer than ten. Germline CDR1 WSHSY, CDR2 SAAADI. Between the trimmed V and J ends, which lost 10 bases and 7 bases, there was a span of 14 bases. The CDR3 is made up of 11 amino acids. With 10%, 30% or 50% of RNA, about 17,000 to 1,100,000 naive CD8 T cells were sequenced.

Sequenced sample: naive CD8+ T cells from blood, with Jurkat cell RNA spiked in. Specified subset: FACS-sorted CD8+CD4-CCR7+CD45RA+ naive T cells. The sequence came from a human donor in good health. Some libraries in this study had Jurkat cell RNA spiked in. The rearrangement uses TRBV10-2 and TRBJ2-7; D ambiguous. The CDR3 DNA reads TGCGCCACCACCCCCTCCGGGGAGCAGTACTTC. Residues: CATTPSGEQYF.